This T cell receptor beta chain was observed in a study of shared clonotypes between healthy human individuals. General study results and limits: At large depth, rarefaction still showed sorted-subset sequencing to be incomplete.

The method was immunoSEQ multiplex PCR; TCRdb's version includes in-frame clones alone and lacks a portion of them. This table holds more than 2,000,000 clones, around nine tenths found once. The donor cohort consisted entirely of Caucasian adults residing in Nashville, Tennessee. Of note for this clone: Its antigen is unknown.

Input material: naive CD4+ T cells sorted from blood. Subset indicated: CD45RA+ positively selected. This receptor was taken from a man between 18 and 29 years old in good health.

Here the CDR3 DNA reads TGCGCCAGCAGCCAATCCCCTGGCCTCCGGGGCACCGGGGAGCTGTTTTTT. Translation: CASSQSPGLRGTGELFF. The rearrangement uses TRBV4-1 and TRBJ2-2; D is possibly TRBD2 (5 bases). Trimming left V 2 bases short and J 4 bases short, with 17 bases between. The CDR3 runs to 17 residues. The germline V gene has CDR1 MGHRA and CDR2 YSYEKL.